In this sample, the clone carrying this T cell receptor (beta chain) turned up a few times. Its antigen remains unknown. The sample is drawn from a study of T cell repertoires in cytomegalovirus infection. TCRdb re-analysed the reads in MiXCR, keeping a single row per CDR3 protein. The profile shows 300,000 to 400,000 distinct CDR3 sequences, about 29% of them singletons. This CDR3 is 17 amino acids long. Per germline, CDR1 MGHDK and CDR2 SYGVNS. Deletions cut 0 bases from V and 2 bases from J, with 15 bases between. This TCR derives from a human donor in good health (CMV status not recorded). Some clones in this sample may be carry-over from other donors' samples. The material sequenced was cultured PBMCs, taken from culture after CMV antigen stimulation. The chain has TRBV25-1 and TRBJ2-3, with D tentatively TRBD1 (6 bases). The CDR3: CASSEYASGQFTDTQYF. DNA for the CDR3: TGTGCCAGCAGTGAATATGCTTCGGGACAATTCACAGATACGCAGTATTTT.